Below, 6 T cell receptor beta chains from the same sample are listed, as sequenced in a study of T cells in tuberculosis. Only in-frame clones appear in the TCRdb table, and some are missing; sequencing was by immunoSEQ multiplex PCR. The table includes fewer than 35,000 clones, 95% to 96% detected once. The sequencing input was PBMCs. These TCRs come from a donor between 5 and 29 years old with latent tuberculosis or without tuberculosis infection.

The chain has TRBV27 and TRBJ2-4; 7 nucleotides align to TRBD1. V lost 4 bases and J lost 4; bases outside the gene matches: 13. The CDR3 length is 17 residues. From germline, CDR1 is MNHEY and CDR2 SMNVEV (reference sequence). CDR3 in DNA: TGTGCCAGCAGTTCACCCCGGACAGGCGGCTCGAAAAACATTCAGTACTTC. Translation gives CASSSPRTGGSKNIQYF.

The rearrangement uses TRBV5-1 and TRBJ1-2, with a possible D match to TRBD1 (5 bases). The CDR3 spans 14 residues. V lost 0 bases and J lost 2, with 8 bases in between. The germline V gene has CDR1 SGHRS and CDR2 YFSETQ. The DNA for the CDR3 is TGCGCCAGCAGCTTGGGGGGCCAGAACTATGGCTACACCTTC. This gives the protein CASSLGGQNYGYTF.

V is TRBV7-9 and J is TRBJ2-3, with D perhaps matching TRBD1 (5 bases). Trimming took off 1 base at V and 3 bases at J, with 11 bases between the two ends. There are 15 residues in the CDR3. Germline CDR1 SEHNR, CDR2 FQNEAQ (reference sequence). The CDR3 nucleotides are TGTGCCAGCAGCTTAGTAGCAGGGTGGACAGATACGCAGTATTTT. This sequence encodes CASSLVAGWTDTQYF.

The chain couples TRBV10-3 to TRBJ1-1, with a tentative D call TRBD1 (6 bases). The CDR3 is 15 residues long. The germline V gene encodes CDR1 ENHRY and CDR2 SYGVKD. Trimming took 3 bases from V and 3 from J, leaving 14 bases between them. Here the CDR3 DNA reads TGTGCCATCAGTGATACACAGGGTCGGGACACTGAAGCTTTCTTT. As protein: CAISDTQGRDTEAFF.

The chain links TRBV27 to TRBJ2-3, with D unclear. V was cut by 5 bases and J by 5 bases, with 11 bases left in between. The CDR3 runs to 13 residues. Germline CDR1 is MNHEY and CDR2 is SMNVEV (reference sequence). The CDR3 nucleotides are TGTGCCAGCAGTCTCCTGGCAGGAGATACGCAGTATTTT. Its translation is CASSLLAGDTQYF.

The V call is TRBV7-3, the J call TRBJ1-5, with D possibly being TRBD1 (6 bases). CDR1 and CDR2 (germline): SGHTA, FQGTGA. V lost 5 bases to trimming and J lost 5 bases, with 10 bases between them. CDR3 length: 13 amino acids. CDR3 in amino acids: CASSSDRYQPQHF. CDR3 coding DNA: TGTGCCAGCAGCAGTGACAGGTATCAGCCCCAGCATTTT.